This T cell receptor beta chain was identified in a study of cytomegalovirus exposure and HLA in healthy donors. Data came from immunoSEQ multiplex PCR; TCRdb stores just in-frame clones and leaves some out. Of about 73,000 clones listed, around 96% were seen once; the top ten hold less than 3.5%. CDR1 is SNHLY, CDR2 FYNNEI, per germline. The length of the CDR3 is 12 residues. Sequencing was carried out using PBMCs. The chain carries TRBV2 and TRBJ2-7; 10 nucleotides agree with TRBD1. This sequence originates from a man between 18 and 29 years old in good health and CMV-seronegative. CDR3 coding DNA: TGTGGCTCGGGACAGGGGAACTACGAGCAGTACTTC. Protein: CGSGQGNYEQYF.